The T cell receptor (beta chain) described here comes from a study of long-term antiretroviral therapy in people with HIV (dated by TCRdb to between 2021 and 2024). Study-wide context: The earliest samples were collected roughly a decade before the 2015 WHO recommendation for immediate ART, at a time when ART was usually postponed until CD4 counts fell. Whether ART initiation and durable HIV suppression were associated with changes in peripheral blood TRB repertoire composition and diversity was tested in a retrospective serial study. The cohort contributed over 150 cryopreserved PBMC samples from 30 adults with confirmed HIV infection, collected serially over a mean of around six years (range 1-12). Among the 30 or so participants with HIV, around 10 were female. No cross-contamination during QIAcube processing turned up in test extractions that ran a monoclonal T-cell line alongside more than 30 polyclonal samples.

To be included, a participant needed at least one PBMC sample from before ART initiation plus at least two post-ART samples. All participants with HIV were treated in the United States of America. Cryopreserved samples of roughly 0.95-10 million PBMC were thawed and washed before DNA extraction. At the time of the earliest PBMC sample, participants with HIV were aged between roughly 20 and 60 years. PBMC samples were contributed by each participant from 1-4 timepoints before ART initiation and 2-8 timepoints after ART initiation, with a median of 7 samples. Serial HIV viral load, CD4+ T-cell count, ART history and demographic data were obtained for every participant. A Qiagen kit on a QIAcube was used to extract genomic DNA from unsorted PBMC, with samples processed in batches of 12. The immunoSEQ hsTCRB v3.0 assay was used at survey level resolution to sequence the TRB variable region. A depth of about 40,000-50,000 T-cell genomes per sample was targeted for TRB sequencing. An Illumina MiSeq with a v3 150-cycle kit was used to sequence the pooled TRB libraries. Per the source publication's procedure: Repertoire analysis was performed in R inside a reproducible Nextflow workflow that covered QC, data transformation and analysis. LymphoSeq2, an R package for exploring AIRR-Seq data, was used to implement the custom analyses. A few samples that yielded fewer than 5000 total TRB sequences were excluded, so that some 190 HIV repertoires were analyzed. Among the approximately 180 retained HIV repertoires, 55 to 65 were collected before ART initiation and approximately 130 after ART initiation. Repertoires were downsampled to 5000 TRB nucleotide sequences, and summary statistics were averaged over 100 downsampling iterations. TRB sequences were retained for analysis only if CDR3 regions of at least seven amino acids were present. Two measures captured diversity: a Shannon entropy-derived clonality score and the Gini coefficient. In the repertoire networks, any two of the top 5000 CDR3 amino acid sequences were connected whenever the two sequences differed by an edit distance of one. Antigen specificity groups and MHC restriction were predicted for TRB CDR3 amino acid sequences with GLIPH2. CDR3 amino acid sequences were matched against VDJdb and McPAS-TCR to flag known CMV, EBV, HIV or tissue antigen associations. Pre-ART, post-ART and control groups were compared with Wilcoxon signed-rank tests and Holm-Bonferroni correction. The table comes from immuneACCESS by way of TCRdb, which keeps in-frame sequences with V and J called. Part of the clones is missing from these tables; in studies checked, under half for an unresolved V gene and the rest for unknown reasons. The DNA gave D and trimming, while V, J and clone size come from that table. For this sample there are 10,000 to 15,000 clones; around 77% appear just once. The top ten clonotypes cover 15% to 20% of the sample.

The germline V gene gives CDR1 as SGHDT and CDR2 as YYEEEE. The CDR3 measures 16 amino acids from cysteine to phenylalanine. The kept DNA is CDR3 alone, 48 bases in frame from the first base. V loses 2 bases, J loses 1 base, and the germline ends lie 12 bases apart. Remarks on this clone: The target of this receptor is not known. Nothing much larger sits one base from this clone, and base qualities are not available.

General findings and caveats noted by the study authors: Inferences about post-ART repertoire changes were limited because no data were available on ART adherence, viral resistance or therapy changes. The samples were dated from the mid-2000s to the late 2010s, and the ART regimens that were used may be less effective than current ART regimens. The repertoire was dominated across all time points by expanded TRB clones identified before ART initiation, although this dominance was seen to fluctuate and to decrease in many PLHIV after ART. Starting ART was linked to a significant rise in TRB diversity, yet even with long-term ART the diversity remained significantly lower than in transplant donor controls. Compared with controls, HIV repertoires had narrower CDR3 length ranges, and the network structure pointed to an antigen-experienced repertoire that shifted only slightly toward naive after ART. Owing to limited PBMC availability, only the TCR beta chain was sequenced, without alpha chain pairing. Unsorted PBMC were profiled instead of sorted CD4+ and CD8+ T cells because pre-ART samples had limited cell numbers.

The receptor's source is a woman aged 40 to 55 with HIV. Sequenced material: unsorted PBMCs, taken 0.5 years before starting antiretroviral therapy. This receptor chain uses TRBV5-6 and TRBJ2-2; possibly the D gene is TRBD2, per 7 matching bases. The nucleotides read TGTGCCAGCAGCTTCGGGGGGCGGGGGAACACCGGGGAGCTGTTTTTT. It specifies CASSFGGRGNTGELFF. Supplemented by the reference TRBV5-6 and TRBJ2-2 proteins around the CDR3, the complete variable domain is DAGVTQSPTHLIKTRGQQVTLRCSPKSGHDTVSWYQQALGQGPQFIFQYYEEEERQRGNFPDRFSGHQFPNYSSELNVNALLLGDSALYLCASSFGGRGNTGELFFGEGSRLTVL.